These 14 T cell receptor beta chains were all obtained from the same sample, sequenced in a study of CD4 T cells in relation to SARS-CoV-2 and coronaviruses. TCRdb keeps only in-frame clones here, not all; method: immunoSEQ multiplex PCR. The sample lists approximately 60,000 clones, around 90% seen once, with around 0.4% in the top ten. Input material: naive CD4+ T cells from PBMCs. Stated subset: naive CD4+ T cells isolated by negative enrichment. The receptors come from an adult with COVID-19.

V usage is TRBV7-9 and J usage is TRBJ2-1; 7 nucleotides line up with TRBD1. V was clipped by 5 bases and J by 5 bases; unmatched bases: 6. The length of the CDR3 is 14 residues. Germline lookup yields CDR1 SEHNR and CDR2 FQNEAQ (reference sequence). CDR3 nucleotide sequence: TGTGCCAGCAGCCGGACAGGAATCAACAATGAGCAGTTCTTC. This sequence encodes CASSRTGINNEQFF.

DNA for the CDR3: TGCGCCAGCAGCGGGCGGGTAGCGGAGAACACCGGGGAGCTGTTTTTT. It translates to CASSGRVAENTGELFF. This chain joins TRBV5-1 and TRBJ2-2, with D maybe TRBD2 (6 bases). V lost 4 bases to trimming and J lost 1 base, with 14 bases between them. This CDR3 region has 16 residues. Germline V CDR1 and CDR2: SGHRS, YFSETQ.

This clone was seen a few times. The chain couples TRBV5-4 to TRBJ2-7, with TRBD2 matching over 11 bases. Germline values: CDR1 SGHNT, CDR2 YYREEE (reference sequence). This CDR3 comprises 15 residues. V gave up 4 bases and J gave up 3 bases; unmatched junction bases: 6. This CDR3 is CASSNGLAGNYEQYF. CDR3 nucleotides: TGTGCCAGCAGCAACGGACTAGCGGGCAACTACGAGCAGTACTTC.

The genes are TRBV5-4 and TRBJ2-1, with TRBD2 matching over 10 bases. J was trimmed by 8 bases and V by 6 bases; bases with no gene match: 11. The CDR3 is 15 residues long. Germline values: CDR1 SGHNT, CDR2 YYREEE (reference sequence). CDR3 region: CASTERASGRDEQFF. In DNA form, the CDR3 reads TGTGCCAGCACCGAGCGGGCTAGCGGGAGAGATGAGCAGTTCTTC.

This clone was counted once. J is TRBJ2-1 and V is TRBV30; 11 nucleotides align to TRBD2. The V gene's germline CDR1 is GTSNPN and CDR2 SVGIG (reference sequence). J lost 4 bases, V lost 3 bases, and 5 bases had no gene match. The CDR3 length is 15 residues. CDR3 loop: CAWSPGTSGYNEQFF. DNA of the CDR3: TGTGCCTGGAGCCCGGGGACTAGCGGATACAATGAGCAGTTCTTC.

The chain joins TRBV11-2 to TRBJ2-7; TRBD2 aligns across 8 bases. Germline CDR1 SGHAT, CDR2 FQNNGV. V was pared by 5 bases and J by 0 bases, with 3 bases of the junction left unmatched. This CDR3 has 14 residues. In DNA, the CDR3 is TGTGCCAGCAGCCAGACTAGCGTCTCCTACGAGCAGTACTTC. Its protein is CASSQTSVSYEQYF.

The chain's CDR3 is CASSESRGDEAFF. For the CDR3, the DNA is TGCGCCAGCAGTGAGTCGAGGGGGGATGAAGCTTTCTTT. V usage is TRBV10-1 and J usage is TRBJ1-1; weak D call: TRBD1 (6 bases). The CDR3 length is 13 residues. Deletions cut 0 bases from V and 7 bases from J, with 9 bases between. Germline CDR1 is WNHNN and CDR2 is SYGVQD (reference sequence).

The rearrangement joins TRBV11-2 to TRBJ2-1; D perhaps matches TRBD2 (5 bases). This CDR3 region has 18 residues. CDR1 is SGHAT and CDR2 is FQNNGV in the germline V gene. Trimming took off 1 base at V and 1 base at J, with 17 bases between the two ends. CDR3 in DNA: TGTGCCAGCAGCTTAGGCTTAAGAATCGGGGATTCCTACAATGAGCAGTTCTTC. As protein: CASSLGLRIGDSYNEQFF.

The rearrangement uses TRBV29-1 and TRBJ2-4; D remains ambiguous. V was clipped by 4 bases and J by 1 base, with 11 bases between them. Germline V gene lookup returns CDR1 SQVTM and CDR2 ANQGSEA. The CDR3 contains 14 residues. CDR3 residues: CSVGQGDAKNIQYF. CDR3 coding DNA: TGCAGCGTTGGACAAGGAGATGCCAAAAACATTCAGTACTTC.

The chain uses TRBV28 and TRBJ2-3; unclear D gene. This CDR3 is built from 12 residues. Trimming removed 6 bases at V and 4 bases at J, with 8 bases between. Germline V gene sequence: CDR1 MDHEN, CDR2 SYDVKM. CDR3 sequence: CASSSSSDTQYF. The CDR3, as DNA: TGTGCCAGCAGCTCCTCTTCAGATACGCAGTATTTT.

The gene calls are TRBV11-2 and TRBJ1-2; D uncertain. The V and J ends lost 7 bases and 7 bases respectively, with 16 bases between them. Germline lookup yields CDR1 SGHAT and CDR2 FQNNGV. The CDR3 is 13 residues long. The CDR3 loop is CASNYGIWGGYTF. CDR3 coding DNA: TGTGCCAGCAACTATGGGATTTGGGGTGGCTACACCTTC.

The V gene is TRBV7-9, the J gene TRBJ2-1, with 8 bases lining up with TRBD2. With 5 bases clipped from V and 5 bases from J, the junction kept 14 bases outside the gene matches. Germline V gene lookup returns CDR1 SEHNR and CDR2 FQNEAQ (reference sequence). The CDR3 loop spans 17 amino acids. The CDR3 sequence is CASSPSGSGYLDNEQFF. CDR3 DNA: TGTGCCAGCAGCCCCAGCGGGAGCGGGTACCTTGACAATGAGCAGTTCTTC.

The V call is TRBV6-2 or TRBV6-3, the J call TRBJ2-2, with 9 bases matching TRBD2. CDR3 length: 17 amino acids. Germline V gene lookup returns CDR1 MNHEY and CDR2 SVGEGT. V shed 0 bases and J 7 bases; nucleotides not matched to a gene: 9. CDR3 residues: CASSYSFGGRAVGELFF. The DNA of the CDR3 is TGTGCCAGCAGTTACTCGTTTGGCGGGAGGGCTGTCGGGGAGCTGTTTTTT.

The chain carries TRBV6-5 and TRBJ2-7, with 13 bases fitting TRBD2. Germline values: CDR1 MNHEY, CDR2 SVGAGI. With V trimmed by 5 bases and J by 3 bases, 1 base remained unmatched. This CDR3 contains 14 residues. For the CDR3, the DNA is TGTGCCAGCAGTAGGACTAGCGGGAGCTACGAGCAGTACTTC. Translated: CASSRTSGSYEQYF.